Sequencing of this T cell receptor (beta chain) was carried out in a study of cytomegalovirus exposure and HLA in healthy donors. Study overall: The early release's HLA-typed donors yielded approximately 81 million unique TCRs. Genetic ancestry analysis placed about 84% of the 400 or so donors that were genotyped in the Caucasian-associated cluster.

Amplification used 60 Vbeta primers and 13 Jbeta primers. Data came from immunoSEQ multiplex PCR; TCRdb stores just in-frame clones and leaves some out. The repertoire holds 120,000 or so clones, roughly 80% seen once, with under 13% in the top ten. With V trimmed by 6 bases and J by 1 base, 2 bases remained unmatched. In germline, CDR1 is WSHSY, CDR2 SAAADI. This CDR3 comprises 14 residues. This clone was counted a few times. Antigen unknown. Study-level points and caveats: The study designated fewer than 200 TCR beta chains cytomegalovirus-associated. A missense DCLRE1C variant was associated with V- and J-gene trimming of TCR beta chains in a later analysis, and an independent cohort replicated the association.

Sequencing input: PBMCs. V gene TRBV10-2 combines with J gene TRBJ2-2; the match to TRBD2 covers 7 bases. The origin of this receptor is a man aged 30-40 years in good health and CMV-seropositive. CDR3 residues: CASRLAENTGELFF. CDR3 bases: TGCGCCAGCAGGCTAGCGGAGAACACCGGGGAGCTGTTTTTT.